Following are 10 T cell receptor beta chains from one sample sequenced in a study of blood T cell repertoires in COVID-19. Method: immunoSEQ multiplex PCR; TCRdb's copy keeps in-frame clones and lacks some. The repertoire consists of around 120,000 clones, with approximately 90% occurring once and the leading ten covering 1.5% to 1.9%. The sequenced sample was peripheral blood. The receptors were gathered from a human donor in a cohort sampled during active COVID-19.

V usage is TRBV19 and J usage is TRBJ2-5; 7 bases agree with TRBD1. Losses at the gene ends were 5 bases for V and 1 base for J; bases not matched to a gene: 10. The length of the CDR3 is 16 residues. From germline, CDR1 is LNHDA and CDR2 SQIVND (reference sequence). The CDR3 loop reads CASSPRQGMGQETQYF. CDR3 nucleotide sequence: TGTGCCAGTAGTCCGCGACAGGGTATGGGCCAAGAGACCCAGTACTTC.

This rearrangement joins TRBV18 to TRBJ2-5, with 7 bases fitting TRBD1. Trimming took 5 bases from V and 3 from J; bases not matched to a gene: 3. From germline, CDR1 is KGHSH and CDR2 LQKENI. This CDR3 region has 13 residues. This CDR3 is CASSTGVEETQYF. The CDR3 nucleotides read TGTGCCAGCTCAACAGGGGTCGAAGAGACCCAGTACTTC.

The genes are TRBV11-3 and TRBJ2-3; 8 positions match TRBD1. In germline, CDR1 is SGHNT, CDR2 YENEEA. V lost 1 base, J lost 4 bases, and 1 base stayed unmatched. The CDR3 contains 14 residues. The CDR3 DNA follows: TGTGCCAGCAGCTTAGGGACAGGGTCAGATACGCAGTATTTT. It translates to CASSLGTGSDTQYF.

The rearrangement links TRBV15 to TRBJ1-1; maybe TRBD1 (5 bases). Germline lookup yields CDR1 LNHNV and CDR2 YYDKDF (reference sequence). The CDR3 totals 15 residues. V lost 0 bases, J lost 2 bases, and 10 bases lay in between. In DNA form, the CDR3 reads TGTGCCACCAGCAGAGATCCCAGGGTTAACACTGAAGCTTTCTTT. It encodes CATSRDPRVNTEAFF.

The DNA of the CDR3 is TGTGCCAGCAGTTACGGCTGGGGCAGGGGATGGGGGGAGCAGTACTTC. Its protein product is CASSYGWGRGWGEQYF. The chain is built from TRBV6-5 and TRBJ2-7; possibly TRBD1 for D (6 bases). Germline V gene lookup returns CDR1 MNHEY and CDR2 SVGAGI. V dropped 2 bases and J dropped 7 bases, with 21 bases sitting between them. CDR3 length: 16 residues.

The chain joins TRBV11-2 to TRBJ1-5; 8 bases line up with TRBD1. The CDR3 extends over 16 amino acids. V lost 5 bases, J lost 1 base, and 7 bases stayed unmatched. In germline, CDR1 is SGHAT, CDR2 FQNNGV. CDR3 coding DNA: TGTGCCAGCAGCCCAGGGACAGGAATAAGCAATCAGCCCCAGCATTTT. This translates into CASSPGTGISNQPQHF.

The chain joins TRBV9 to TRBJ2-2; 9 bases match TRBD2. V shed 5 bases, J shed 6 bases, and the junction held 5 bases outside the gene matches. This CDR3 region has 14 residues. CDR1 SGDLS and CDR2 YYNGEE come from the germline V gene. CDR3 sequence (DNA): TGTGCCAGCAGAATGGGACTAGCTGCCGGGGAGCTGTTTTTT. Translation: CASRMGLAAGELFF.

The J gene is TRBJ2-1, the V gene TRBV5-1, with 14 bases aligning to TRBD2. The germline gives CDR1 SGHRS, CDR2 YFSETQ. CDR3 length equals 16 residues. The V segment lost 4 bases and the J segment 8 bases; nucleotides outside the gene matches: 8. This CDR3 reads CASSPSGTSGGYEQFF. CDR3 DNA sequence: TGCGCCAGCAGCCCGTCCGGGACTAGCGGGGGATATGAGCAGTTCTTC.

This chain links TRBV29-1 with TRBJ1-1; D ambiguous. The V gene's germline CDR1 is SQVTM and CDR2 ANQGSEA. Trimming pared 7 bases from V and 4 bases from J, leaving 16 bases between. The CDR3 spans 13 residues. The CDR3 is CSARPLSGTEAFF. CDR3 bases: TGCAGCGCCAGGCCCTTATCAGGCACTGAAGCTTTCTTT.

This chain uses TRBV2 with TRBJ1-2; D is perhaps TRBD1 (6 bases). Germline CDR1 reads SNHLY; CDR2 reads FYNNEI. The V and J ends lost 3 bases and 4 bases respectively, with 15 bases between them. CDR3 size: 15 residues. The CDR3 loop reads CASSEAKTGPYGYTF. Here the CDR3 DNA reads TGTGCCAGCAGTGAGGCCAAGACAGGCCCCTATGGCTACACCTTC.